This T cell receptor beta chain was profiled in a study of T cells in Graves' hyperthyroidism and ophthalmopathy. This CDR3 spans 15 amino acids. V lost 0 bases to trimming and J lost 1 base, with 8 bases between them. CDR1 and CDR2 (germline): SGDLS, YYNGEE. Authors of the study amplified TCR beta CDR3 regions from RNA transcripts. HTBI primers drove first-round RT-PCR of the TCR CDR3. TCRdb analysed the multiplex PCR reads with MiXCR anew, one entry per CDR3 protein. This sample has fewer than 300,000 distinct CDR3 sequences, with over 12% found just once. This clonotype came up a few times. Fresh 10 ml peripheral blood yielded PBMCs.

Sequenced material: blood. V usage is TRBV9 and J usage is TRBJ2-1; D not certain. This TCR was recovered from a woman aged 45-65 years with Graves' hyperthyroidism that later progressed to Graves' ophthalmopathy. The CDR3 DNA reads TGTGCCAGCAGCGTAGAGGGCGGTTCCTACAATGAGCAGTTCTTC. Translated, it gives CASSVEGGSYNEQFF.